A selection of T cell receptor beta chains follows, all from one sample in a study of graft-versus-host responses after intestinal transplantation. The assay was immunoSEQ multiplex PCR, and TCRdb's table has in-frame clones only and misses some. This sample has more than 85,000 clones, with just over 90% found just once. Their antigens are not known. The sequences come from unstimulated CD8+ T cells sorted from spleen or lymph node cells, collected before intestinal transplant. These receptors were obtained from a human donor who received an intestinal transplant. The CDR3 runs from the conserved cysteine through the conserved F or W. D genes are given only for firm matches.

TRBV7-8,TRBJ2-4,.,TGTGCCAGCAGCTTAGGGGGGGAAAACATTCAGTACTTC,CASSLGGENIQYF
TRBV4-1,TRBJ2-7,TRBD2,TGCGCCAGCAGCCAGTCTAGCGGGAGCTCCTACGAGCAGTACTTC,CASSQSSGSSYEQYF
TRBV25-1,TRBJ1-4,TRBD1,TGTGCCAGCAAGGGGGGGACAGACCCAAATGAAAAACTGTTTTTT,CASKGGTDPNEKLFF
TRBV6-1,TRBJ2-7,TRBD1,TGTGCCAGCTCTAGGGGGCTGTTCTACGAGCAGTACTTC,CASSRGLFYEQYF
TRBV29-1,TRBJ2-3,.,TGCAGCGCTGAGGGGAGGGGGCCAGTATTAGATACGCAGTATTTT,CSAEGRGPVLDTQYF
TRBV6-1,TRBJ2-6,.,TGTGCCAGCAGTGCCAAACTGACAGGCCCTAGCTCTGGGGCCAACGTCCTGACTTTC,CASSAKLTGPSSGANVLTF
TRBV18,TRBJ2-1,TRBD2,TGTGCCAGCTCGCAACGGGAGGACAATGAGCAGTTCTTC,CASSQREDNEQFF
TRBV5-4,TRBJ2-5,.,TGTGCCAGCAGCCCCGACAAGGGTTCTAGGGGGACCCAGTACTTC,CASSPDKGSRGTQYF
TRBV2,TRBJ2-7,TRBD2,TGTGCCAGCAGTGATAGGGCGGGAGCCTACGAGCAGTACTTC,CASSDRAGAYEQYF
TRBV6-5,TRBJ2-1,.,TGTGCCAGCAGTTACTCGCCTCTAGCGTACAATGAGCAGTTCTTC,CASSYSPLAYNEQFF
TRBV5-4,TRBJ2-7,TRBD1,TGTGCCAGCAGTTTGGGGACAGGAGCCTACGAGCAGTACTTC,CASSLGTGAYEQYF
TRBV7-2,TRBJ2-7,TRBD2,TGTGCCAGCAGCGCCGGACTAGCGGGAGTAGTCGGTACTTACGAGCAGTACTTC,CASSAGLAGVVGTYEQYF
TRBV28,TRBJ1-1,TRBD1,TGTGCCAGCAGCCACAGGGGGTTGGCCACTGAAGCTTTCTTT,CASSHRGLATEAFF
TRBV5-1,TRBJ1-5,.,TGCGCCAGCAGCTTGGGGGGGGGAGGTCAGCCCCAGCATTTT,CASSLGGGGQPQHF
TRBV10-3,TRBJ2-7,TRBD2,TGTGCCATCAGCTCCGGGACTAGCCTAGAATGGTACTTC,CAISSGTSLEWYF
TRBV5-1,TRBJ1-1,.,TGCGCCAGCAGCTCTACAAGGGGAGGGTCTATGAACACTGAAGCTTTCTTT,CASSSTRGGSMNTEAFF
TRBV27,TRBJ1-2,TRBD1,TGTGCCAGCAGCTCCGCAGGGACAGGGTTCTATGGCTACACCTTC,CASSSAGTGFYGYTF
TRBV5-1,TRBJ2-3,.,TGCGCCAGCAGCCCCACAGGGACAAATACGCAGTATTTT,CASSPTGTNTQYF
TRBV13,TRBJ2-1,.,TGTGCCAGCAGTTCAGACCCCCTCAATGAGCAGTTCTTC,CASSSDPLNEQFF
TRBV7-2,TRBJ1-1,.,TGTGCCAGCAGCTCACCGGGCAGGGTATGGAACACTGAAGCTTTCTTT,CASSSPGRVWNTEAFF
TRBV7-8,TRBJ1-1,.,TGTGCCAGCAGCTTAGGGCCACAGGGAGGCACTGAAGCTTTCTTT,CASSLGPQGGTEAFF
TRBV4-1,TRBJ2-7,TRBD2,TGCGCCAGCACCGAGCGGGAGGGTCCATACGAGCAGTACTTC,CASTEREGPYEQYF
TRBV7-2,TRBJ2-3,TRBD1,TGTGCCAGCGCTAGGGGGCGCACAGATACGCAGTATTTT,CASARGRTDTQYF
TRBV7-9,TRBJ2-7,.,TGTGCCAGCAGCTTGCTGGCGACTACTTACGAGCAGTACTTC,CASSLLATTYEQYF
TRBV28,TRBJ1-1,.,TGTGCCAGCAGTTTCGTGGGCGCGAACACTGAAGCTTTCTTT,CASSFVGANTEAFF
TRBV29-1,TRBJ1-2,TRBD1,TGCAGCGTTGATCCGCGCGGACAGGGAACCTATGGCTACACCTTC,CSVDPRGQGTYGYTF
TRBV5-1,TRBJ1-1,.,TGCGCCAGCAGCTTGGGGGCTGCAGGGAACACTGAAGCTTTCTTT,CASSLGAAGNTEAFF
TRBV19,TRBJ2-7,.,TGTGCCAGTAGGCAGGGCTACGAGCAGTACTTC,CASRQGYEQYF
TRBV7-9,TRBJ2-5,.,TGTGCCAGCAGCTCCGAACGGGGCGGACGGACCCAGTACTTC,CASSSERGGRTQYF
TRBV13,TRBJ1-1,TRBD1,TGTGCCAGCAGCCAAGAAGGGGGCTTTGACACTGAAGCTTTCTTT,CASSQEGGFDTEAFF